What follows are 22 T cell receptor beta chains derived from one specimen sequenced in a study of CD4 T cells in relation to SARS-CoV-2 and coronaviruses. Profiling relied on immunoSEQ multiplex PCR, and the TCRdb table lists in-frame clones only, not all of them. The sample includes 25,000 to 30,000 clones, approximately 70% of them seen just once. Their antigen targets remain unknown. Unexposed donor CD4+ T cells date from about 2011-2018, before the COVID-19 pandemic. Isolation of CD4+ T cells took place after less than 11 days in culture. The sample was CD4+ T cells from PBMCs, cultured in vitro. These receptors were taken from a human donor in good health.

This clone has only one observation. The rearrangement joins TRBV3-1 (or the pseudogene TRBV3-2) to TRBJ2-7; D is ambiguous. The length of the CDR3 is 15 residues. The germline CDR1 and CDR2 sequences are LGHDT and YNNKEL (reference sequence). Deletions cut 0 bases from V and 1 base from J, with 10 bases between. The CDR3 DNA is TGTGCCAGCAGCCAAGAGTCGGCGGTATCCTACGAGCAGTACTTC. Translation: CASSQESAVSYEQYF.

This clone showed up just a few times. CDR3 sequence reads: CASSRTKNPTGRDYNEQFF. The CDR3 DNA reads TGTGCCAGCAGCCGAACTAAAAACCCGACGGGTCGTGACTACAATGAGCAGTTCTTC. This chain links TRBV7-3 with TRBJ2-1; no clear D gene. The CDR3 length is 19 residues. Germline V gene data show CDR1 as SGHTA and CDR2 as FQGTGA. Trimming removed 5 bases from V and 3 bases from J, with 26 bases in between.

The rearrangement links TRBV5-1 to TRBJ2-2, with no clear D. This CDR3 region has 15 residues. Trimming cost V 4 bases and J 1 base, with 11 bases left between them. The germline CDR1 and CDR2 sequences are SGHRS and YFSETQ. The DNA for the CDR3 is TGCGCCAGCAGCCCGACCGGCCTGAACACCGGGGAGCTGTTTTTT. It specifies CASSPTGLNTGELFF.

V usage is TRBV30 and J usage is TRBJ2-5; no definite D call. Germline-derived CDR1 and CDR2 are GTSNPN and SVGIG (reference sequence). The CDR3 runs to 11 residues. V lost 0 bases and J lost 5, with 4 bases in between. CDR3 loop: CAWSVRETQYF. CDR3 sequence (DNA): TGTGCCTGGAGTGTAAGGGAGACCCAGTACTTC.

The chain carries TRBV5-8 and TRBJ2-6, with D uncertain. There are 15 residues in the CDR3. V was shortened by 2 bases and J by 2 bases, with 8 bases between the two germline ends. Germline assignment: CDR1 SGHTS and CDR2 YDEGEE. The CDR3 reads CASSFQVPGANVLTF. DNA for the CDR3: TGTGCCAGCAGCTTTCAAGTACCTGGGGCCAACGTCCTGACTTTC. Drawing the rest from reference TRBV5-8 and TRBJ2-6, the complete variable domain is EAGVTQSPTHLIKTRGQQATLRCSPISGHTSVYWYQQALGLGLQFLLWYDEGEERNRGNFPPRFSGRQFPNYSSELNVNALELEDSALYLCASSFQVPGANVLTFGAGSRLTVL.

This clone was seen a few times. V is TRBV2 and J is TRBJ1-3; unclear D gene. This CDR3 contains 14 residues. V was cut by 3 bases and J by 4 bases, with 10 bases left in between. Germline V CDR1 and CDR2: SNHLY, FYNNEI. The DNA of the CDR3 is TGTGCCAGCAGTGAGGGTCAGATGGGAAACACCATATATTTT. It yields the protein CASSEGQMGNTIYF.

The rearrangement uses TRBV10-3 and TRBJ1-1; 9 nucleotides line up with TRBD1. CDR1 is ENHRY, CDR2 SYGVKD, per germline. V trimming: 4 bases; J trimming: 0 bases; junction bases outside the gene matches: 3. This CDR3 spans 15 amino acids. The chain's CDR3 is CAISGQGVVNTEAFF. CDR3 DNA sequence: TGTGCCATCAGTGGACAGGGGGTGGTGAACACTGAAGCTTTCTTT.

The chain combines TRBV30 with TRBJ1-1, with D perhaps TRBD1 (6 bases). The germline V and J ends were trimmed by 0 bases and 4 bases, with 12 bases remaining between them. This CDR3 spans 14 amino acids. The germline V gene encodes CDR1 GTSNPN and CDR2 SVGIG (reference sequence). The CDR3 loop is CAWSVGGWATEAFF. The CDR3 coding sequence is TGTGCCTGGAGTGTAGGGGGATGGGCCACTGAAGCTTTCTTT.

J is TRBJ2-2 and V is TRBV5-1; weak D call: TRBD1 (5 bases). Trimming removed 6 bases at V and 1 base at J, with 7 bases between. CDR3 length equals 13 residues. CDR1 SGHRS and CDR2 YFSETQ come from the germline V gene. The CDR3 protein is CASNQGNTGELFF. In DNA form, the CDR3 reads TGCGCCAGCAATCAGGGGAACACCGGGGAGCTGTTTTTT.

The table lists this clone with a count of one. This chain connects TRBV16 to TRBJ2-7; D possibly corresponds to TRBD2 (5 bases). The germline CDR1 and CDR2 sequences are KGHSY and FQNENV. This CDR3 is built from 14 residues. V was cut by 1 base and J by 7 bases, with 14 bases left in between. CDR3 bases: TGTGCCAGCAGCCAATGGCGCGGGTCTAGGGAGCAGTACTTC. Its protein is CASSQWRGSREQYF.

This clone turned up a few times. The chain is built from TRBV3-1 (or the pseudogene TRBV3-2) and TRBJ1-5, with D hard to call. The CDR3 length is 13 residues. Per the germline V gene, CDR1 is LGHDT and CDR2 is YNNKEL (reference sequence). V was pared by 5 bases and J by 1 base, with 6 bases between. As DNA, the CDR3 is TGTGCCAGCAGCACCCAGAGCAATCAGCCCCAGCATTTT. It encodes CASSTQSNQPQHF.

This chain uses TRBV5-1 with TRBJ1-3, with D unclear. The V gene's germline CDR1 is SGHRS and CDR2 YFSETQ. Trimming took off 0 bases at V and 0 bases at J, with 4 bases between the two ends. The CDR3 has 14 residues. The CDR3 spells CASSLGVSGNTIYF. For the CDR3, the DNA is TGCGCCAGCAGCTTGGGGGTCTCTGGAAACACCATATATTTT.

This clone has a handful of counts. This rearrangement joins TRBV19 to TRBJ1-1, with 10 bases lining up with TRBD1. This CDR3 contains 15 residues. Germline CDR1 and CDR2: LNHDA and SQIVND (reference sequence). CDR3 bases: TGTGCGAGTTCGGGGGGGACAGGGGTTAACACTGAAGCTTTCTTT. Residues: CASSGGTGVNTEAFF.

V usage is TRBV6-1 and J usage is TRBJ2-1; 9 bases are a match to TRBD1. CDR3 length: 15 amino acids. J lost 3 bases, V lost 7 bases, and 7 bases had no gene match. Germline CDR1 and CDR2: MNHNS and SASEGT. The CDR3 protein is CASNHEGQGYNEQFF. The CDR3 nucleotides are TGTGCCAGCAATCATGAGGGACAGGGCTACAATGAGCAGTTCTTC.

This rearrangement joins TRBV6-6 to TRBJ2-1; maybe TRBD1 (7 bases). The V and J ends lost 2 bases and 5 bases respectively, with 13 bases between them. CDR3 length: 15 residues. Germline-derived CDR1 and CDR2 are MNHNY and SVGAGI (reference sequence). The chain's CDR3 is CASSYQGGRDNEQFF. The DNA of the CDR3 is TGTGCCAGCAGTTACCAGGGGGGCAGGGACAATGAGCAGTTCTTC.

The V gene is TRBV5-1, the J gene TRBJ1-1; D is unclear. From germline, CDR1 is SGHRS and CDR2 YFSETQ. The CDR3 sequence is 13 residues long. V lost 2 bases, J lost 5 bases, and 10 bases lay in between. The CDR3 bases are TGCGCCAGCAGCTTCATGGACGGGACTGAAGCTTTCTTT. Translated, it gives CASSFMDGTEAFF.

V and J are TRBV5-5 and TRBJ2-3; 9 positions match TRBD1. Germline values: CDR1 SGHKS, CDR2 YYEKEE (reference sequence). The CDR3 extends over 14 amino acids. V lost 7 bases to trimming and J lost 6 bases; unmatched junction nucleotides: 9. In DNA form, the CDR3 reads TGTGCCAGCGCCGGGACAGGGAAGGTGGATACGCAGTATTTT. As protein: CASAGTGKVDTQYF. The full variable domain, rest sourced from reference TRBV5-5 and TRBJ2-3, is DAGVTQSPTHLIKTRGQQVTLRCSPISGHKSVSWYQQVLGQGPQFIFQYYEKEERGRGNFPDRFSARQFPNYSSELNVNALLLGDSALYLCASAGTGKVDTQYFGPGTRLTVL.

V is TRBV4-3 and J is TRBJ1-2; no definite D call. V dropped 3 bases and J dropped 2 bases, with 10 bases sitting between them. The CDR3 runs 14 residues. CDR1 and CDR2 (germline): LGHNA, YSLEER. The DNA for the CDR3 is TGCGCCAGCAGCCAGCAGACGGGAAACTATGGCTACACCTTC. Protein: CASSQQTGNYGYTF.

The chain recombines TRBV4-3 with TRBJ1-6, with a weak D call TRBD1 (5 bases). The CDR3 sequence is 16 residues long. Germline lookup yields CDR1 LGHNA and CDR2 YSLEER. V lost 0 bases and J lost 10, with 16 bases in between. As DNA, the CDR3 is TGCGCCAGCAGCCAAGAATCAGCCAGGGTTGGGTCACCCCTCCACTTT. Translating it yields CASSQESARVGSPLHF.

The J gene is TRBJ2-4, the V gene TRBV6-5, with 7 bases lining up with TRBD1. The CDR3 sequence is 12 residues long. Trimming cost V 10 bases and J 6 bases; bases outside gene matches: 6. Germline-derived CDR1 and CDR2 are MNHEY and SVGAGI. DNA of the CDR3: TGTGCCATCAAACGGGACAGAAACATTCAGTACTTC. It yields the protein CAIKRDRNIQYF.

This clone has just a few counts. The chain carries TRBV18 and TRBJ2-3; a possible D gene is TRBD2 (5 bases). V lost 6 bases to trimming and J lost 6 bases, with 22 bases between them. The CDR3 has 16 amino acids. CDR1 KGHSH and CDR2 LQKENI come from the germline V gene. The chain's CDR3 is CASSPNDFAGSDTQYF. CDR3 DNA: TGTGCCAGCTCTCCCAATGATTTTGCGGGCTCCGATACGCAGTATTTT. Complete variable domain (other parts from reference TRBV18 and TRBJ2-3): NAGVMQNPRHLVRRRGQEARLRCSPMKGHSHVYWYRQLPEEGLKFMVYLQKENIIDESGMPKERFSAEFPKEGPSILRIQQVVRGDSAAYFCASSPNDFAGSDTQYFGPGTRLTVL.

The rearrangement uses TRBV7-7 and TRBJ2-5; D may be TRBD2 (5 bases). The germline gives CDR1 SSHAT, CDR2 FNYEAQ (reference sequence). CDR3 length equals 15 residues. Trimming removed 5 bases from V and 2 bases from J, with 15 bases in between. CDR3 sequence reads: CASSLLGSQQETQYF. The CDR3 DNA reads as TGTGCCAGCAGCCTCCTGGGGAGCCAGCAAGAGACCCAGTACTTC.